One T cell receptor (beta chain) is described in this entry. Its recognized antigen is unknown. No much larger clonotype is one base removed from it; base qualities were not supplied. These data originate in a study of T-cell reconstitution after alpha-beta-depleted transplantation in children listed by TCRdb under 2016. Looking at the study overall: Using TCR repertoire profiling, the study quantitatively followed how T-cell immune reconstitution unfolded in children after TCRalphabeta/CD19-depleted allogeneic hematopoietic cell transplantation. General conclusions and limits of the study: The high TCRbeta diversity at day 60 in some patients was ascribed to recipient T cells and intrathymic progenitors that had survived conditioning. Hyperexpanded clone frequencies declined over subsequent months; after one year, T-cell counts and TCRbeta diversity were mostly attributed to newly produced T cells. Apparently early alphabetaT-cell count recovery about two months after transplant reportedly relied on only several hundred rapidly expanded clones derived from non-depleted graft cells.

Interpreted using the paper, the treatment or condition label stands for: allogeneic hematopoietic cell transplantation with graft depleted of TCRalphabeta T cells and CD19 B cells. The children who served as transplant recipients had been given grafts of TCRalphabeta/CD19-depleted allogeneic hematopoietic cells. Libraries were made using PCR. The sequencer listed for this sample is Illumina HiSeq 2500. TCR libraries were prepared with molecular barcoding, using unique molecular identifiers to normalize TCRbeta repertoire quantification. TCRdb handled the public reads itself, with Q25 trimming in fastp and clone calling in MiXCR, and kept productive beta chains. Entries are consolidated by CDR3 protein sequence, retaining the most common genes and DNA. Across this sample there are about 980,000 distinct CDR3 sequences, with about 30% seen only once. In total, the top ten clones hold roughly 31% of the sample.

V is shortened by 3 bases, J by 2 bases, and the region joining them spans 18 bases. CDR1 SGHKS and CDR2 YYEKEE are derived from the germline V gene (reference sequence). From the cysteine through the phenylalanine, the CDR3 covers 16 amino acids. The sequence is cut down to CDR3 DNA, 48 bases in frame from base 1. The clonotype was recovered from a boy less than two years old who had a stem cell transplant for SCID, so the T cells may come from the graft donor. The chain links TRBV5-5 with TRBJ2-7; no D segment can be confidently identified. This sample comprised PBMCs, mostly from graft donor cells, obtained 360 days after TCRalphabeta/CD19-depleted stem cell transplant. In nucleotide form, the sequence is TGTGCCAGCAGCTCCCACGAATTCCGATTCACCTACGAGCAGTACTTC. Its protein is CASSSHEFRFTYEQYF.